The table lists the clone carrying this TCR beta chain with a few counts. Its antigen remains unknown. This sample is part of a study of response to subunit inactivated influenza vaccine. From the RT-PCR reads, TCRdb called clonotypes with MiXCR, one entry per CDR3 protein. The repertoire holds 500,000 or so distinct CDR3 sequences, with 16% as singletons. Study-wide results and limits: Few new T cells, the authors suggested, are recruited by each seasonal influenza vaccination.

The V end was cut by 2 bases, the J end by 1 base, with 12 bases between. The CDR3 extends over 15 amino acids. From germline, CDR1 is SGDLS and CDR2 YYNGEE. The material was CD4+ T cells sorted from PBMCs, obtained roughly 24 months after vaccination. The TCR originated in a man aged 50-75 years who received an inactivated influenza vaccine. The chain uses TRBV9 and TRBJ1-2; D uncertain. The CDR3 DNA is TGTGCCAGCAGCGTCGGCACATCTAATAACTATGGCTACACCTTC. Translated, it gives CASSVGTSNNYGYTF.